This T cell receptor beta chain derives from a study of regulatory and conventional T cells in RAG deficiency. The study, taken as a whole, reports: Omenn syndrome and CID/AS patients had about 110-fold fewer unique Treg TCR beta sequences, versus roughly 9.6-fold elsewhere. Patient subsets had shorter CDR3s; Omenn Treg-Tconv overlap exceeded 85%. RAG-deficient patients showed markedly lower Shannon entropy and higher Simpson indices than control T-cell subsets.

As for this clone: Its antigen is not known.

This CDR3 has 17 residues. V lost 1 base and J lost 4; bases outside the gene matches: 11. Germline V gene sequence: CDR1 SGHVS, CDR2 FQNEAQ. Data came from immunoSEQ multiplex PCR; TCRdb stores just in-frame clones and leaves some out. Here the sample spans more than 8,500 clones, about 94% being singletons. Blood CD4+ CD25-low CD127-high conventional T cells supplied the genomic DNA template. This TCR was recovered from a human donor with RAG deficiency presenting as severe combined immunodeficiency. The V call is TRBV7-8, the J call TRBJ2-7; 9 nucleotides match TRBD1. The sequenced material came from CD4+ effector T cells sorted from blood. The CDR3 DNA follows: TGTGCCAGCAGCTTAGGGCGAACGCGACAGGGGGGTTACGAGCAGTACTTC. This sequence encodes CASSLGRTRQGGYEQYF. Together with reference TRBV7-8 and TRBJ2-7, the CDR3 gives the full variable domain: GAGVSQSPRYKVAKRGQDVALRCDPISGHVSLFWYQQALGQGPEFLTYFQNEAQLDKSGLPSDRFFAERPEGSVSTLKIQRTQQEDSAVYLCASSLGRTRQGGYEQYFGPGTRLTVT.